The sequence of this T cell receptor (beta chain) was determined in a study of blood T cell repertoires in COVID-19. Per the germline V gene, CDR1 is MNHEY and CDR2 is SVGEGT. J lost 6 bases, V lost 0 bases, and 6 bases had no gene match. The CDR3 runs to 16 residues. Original methodology: Amplification of reference gene primers provided the estimated nucleated cell counts. Assay: immunoSEQ multiplex PCR; the TCRdb copy retains only in-frame clones and omits some. D and trimming come from the DNA, and the V and J calls and clone size come from that table. The repertoire includes about 120,000 clones, less than 85% of them detected once, and more than 0.75% sits in the top ten.

The V gene is TRBV6-2 or TRBV6-3, the J gene TRBJ2-7, with 12 bases fitting TRBD1. What was sequenced was peripheral blood. The receptor comes from a human donor with acute or convalescent COVID-19. The donor label of this sample is uncertain. CDR3 DNA sequence: TGTGCCAGCAGTTACTCACCCCCGGGACAGGGGGCCGAGCAGTACGTC. It is translated as CASSYSPPGQGAEQYV.